This T cell receptor beta chain was recovered during a study of breast tumors, draining lymph nodes, adjacent tissues (TCRdb year 2016). As for the study more broadly: TCR beta repertoires were compared across tumor, adjacent nontumor tissue and axillary lymph nodes obtained from breast cancer patients. In human breast cancer, the study set out to assess how tumor, surrounding tissue and draining lymph node repertoires relate to one another and whether T cells might be exchanged between them. What the authors observed across the whole study: Tumor T-cell repertoires showed less diversity than lymph node repertoires and more diversity than nontumor tissue repertoires, and tumor T-cell repertoires showed preferential V and J gene usage. The data were judged consistent with most tumor T cells deriving from the lymph node and then expanding within tumor tissue. Tumor and nontumor tissue repertoires were found to be significantly more similar in luminal-like than in basal-like breast cancer. The conclusion that tumor T cells originate in lymph nodes was presented as consistent with a hypothesis rather than as directly demonstrated.

This clonotype has at least ten counts. The specificity of this receptor is unknown. No base quality values were provided; no much bigger clone lies one nucleotide off. Lymph node samples were obtained from the axillary draining lymph nodes of breast cancer patients. Trimmed from V: 1 base; trimmed from J: 5 bases; junction bases lacking a gene match: 3. The CDR3 numbers 15 residues from cysteine through phenylalanine. The CDR3 DNA has 45 bases and is translated from base 1. CDR1 and CDR2, looked up from the germline V gene, are SGHVS and FNYEAQ. Data came from an Illumina HiSeq 2000. TCR beta chain libraries were generated by multiplex PCR amplification. High-throughput sequencing was used to analyze the amplified TCR beta chain products. The public reads were quality trimmed at Q25 with fastp and then assembled into clones with MiXCR by TCRdb, keeping productive beta chains. Here each entry gathers all rows of one CDR3 protein and keeps the most common genes and DNA. Counted in this sample were about 94,000 distinct CDR3 sequences; roughly 28% of them appeared once. 7.5% to 10% of the sample comes from the top ten.

The chain uses TRBV7-6 and TRBJ2-1; TRBD2 aligns with 9 central bases. This receptor was identified in a female donor with breast cancer. Some clones in this sample may be carry-over from other donors' samples. Material for sequencing was axillary lymph node tissue. The CDR3 reads as follows: CASSLGLAVDNEQFF. The sequenced DNA is TGTGCCAGCAGCTTAGGACTAGCGGTGGACAATGAGCAGTTCTTC.